The present T cell receptor (beta chain) was sequenced within a study of graft-versus-host responses after intestinal transplantation. The V gene's germline CDR1 is SGHRS and CDR2 YFSETQ. CDR3 length: 15 residues. Trimming took 0 bases from V and 0 from J, leaving 10 bases between them. The protocol was immunoSEQ multiplex PCR, while the TCRdb copy is restricted to in-frame clones and leaves out a portion. The sample lists 95,000 to 100,000 clones; 86% were seen once. Material: PBMCs, obtained 255 days after intestinal transplant. The receptor was derived from a human patient who received an intestinal transplant, so some T cells may come from the graft donor. The V gene is TRBV5-1, the J gene TRBJ2-7; D possibly matches TRBD1 or TRBD2 (6 bases each). CDR3 coding DNA: TGCGCCAGCAGCTTGGTAGGGGGGAGCTCCTACGAGCAGTACTTC. Its protein is CASSLVGGSSYEQYF.